Following are 27 T cell receptor beta chains from one sample sequenced in a study of blood T cell repertoires in COVID-19. Method: immunoSEQ multiplex PCR; TCRdb's copy keeps in-frame clones and lacks some. The sample consists of a few hundred thousand clones, roughly 82% of them appearing once. Sequenced material: peripheral blood. The receptors here all came from a woman between 45 and 65 years old with acute or convalescent COVID-19.

The chain joins TRBV12-3 or TRBV12-4 to TRBJ2-7; D perhaps matches TRBD2 (5 bases). Trimming cost V 5 bases and J 13 bases, with 18 bases left between them. The length of the CDR3 is 12 residues. The CDR3 DNA reads TGTGCCAGCAGTCAAGGGCCAGGTCGGGAATACTTC. Translating gives CASSQGPGREYF.

The chain has TRBV5-1 and TRBJ2-1, with TRBD2 identical over 10 bases. The V gene's germline CDR1 is SGHRS and CDR2 YFSETQ. The CDR3 consists of 15 residues. The V and J ends lost 4 bases and 7 bases, in that order; junction bases with no gene match: 8. CDR3 protein: CASSPLAGGGNEQFF. CDR3 nucleotides: TGCGCCAGCAGCCCCTTAGCGGGAGGCGGTAATGAGCAGTTCTTC.

The chain employs TRBV6-2 or TRBV6-3 and TRBJ2-7; D unclear. V lost 6 bases to trimming and J lost 1 base, with 10 bases between them. The CDR3 contains 13 residues. CDR1 is MNHEY, CDR2 SVGEGT, per germline. The CDR3 sequence: CASSRRQSYEQYF. CDR3 nucleotide sequence: TGTGCCAGCAGCCGCAGACAATCCTACGAGCAGTACTTC.

The chain recombines TRBV10-1 with TRBJ2-2; D possibly corresponds to TRBD1 (6 bases). The CDR3 totals 20 residues. Trimming stripped 7 bases from V and 0 bases from J, with 27 bases between. Looked up from germline, CDR1 is WNHNN and CDR2 is SYGVQD (reference sequence). The CDR3 DNA sequence: TGCGCCAGCACTGCAGCGGACAGCCCCAACTGGCCCGCGAACACCGGGGAGCTGTTTTTT. Translation gives CASTAADSPNWPANTGELFF.

V gene TRBV27 combines with J gene TRBJ2-7, with TRBD1 as a possible D gene (5 bases). Germline V gene lookup returns CDR1 MNHEY and CDR2 SMNVEV (reference sequence). The ends were cut back, 2 bases at V and 0 bases at J, with 17 bases in the middle. The CDR3 is 17 amino acids. The CDR3 DNA reads TGTGCCAGCAGTTTAAAACCCGCGGACACTATCTCCTACGAGCAGTACTTC. Encoded protein: CASSLKPADTISYEQYF.

V and J are TRBV30 and TRBJ2-3; D is unresolved. Trimming left V 2 bases short and J 0 bases short, with 3 bases between. The CDR3 loop spans 12 amino acids. The V gene's germline CDR1 is GTSNPN and CDR2 SVGIG (reference sequence). The CDR3 DNA reads as TGTGCCTGGAGTCGTAGCACAGATACGCAGTATTTT. This codes for CAWSRSTDTQYF.

This clone showed up just a few times. The V call is TRBV7-2, the J call TRBJ1-4, with 8 bases fitting TRBD1. The V segment lost 4 bases and the J segment 8 bases; nucleotides outside the gene matches: 12. This CDR3 region has 16 residues. Germline values: CDR1 SGHTA, CDR2 FQGNSA. The CDR3 here is CASSSQGGTGGEKLFF. As DNA, the CDR3 is TGTGCCAGCAGCTCACAGGGGGGGACAGGAGGGGAAAAACTGTTTTTT. The full variable domain, its missing parts supplied by reference TRBV7-2 and TRBJ1-4, is GAGVSQSPSNKVTEKGKDVELRCDPISGHTALYWYRQSLGQGLEFLIYFQGNSAPDKSGLPSDRFSAERTGGSVSTLTIQRTQQEDSAVYLCASSSQGGTGGEKLFFGSGTQLSVL.

The chain carries TRBV19 and TRBJ2-1; D possibly corresponds to TRBD2 (6 bases). V lost 1 base and J 0 bases, leaving 7 bases between the germline ends. Germline-derived CDR1 and CDR2 are LNHDA and SQIVND (reference sequence). This CDR3 is 15 amino acids long. The CDR3 sequence: CASSIVAVSYNEQFF. CDR3 nucleotide sequence: TGTGCCAGTAGTATAGTAGCGGTCTCCTACAATGAGCAGTTCTTC.

V gene TRBV7-9 combines with J gene TRBJ2-2, with TRBD2 matching 15 bases. The J segment lost 5 bases and the V segment lost 5 bases, leaving 12 bases of the junction unmatched. Germline-derived CDR1 and CDR2 are SEHNR and FQNEAQ (reference sequence). This CDR3 region has 19 residues. For the CDR3, the DNA is TGTGCCAGCAGCCCGACCCCCGGGACTAGCGGGGGGAGAACCGGGGAGCTGTTTTTT. Translated: CASSPTPGTSGGRTGELFF.

This chain links TRBV24-1 with TRBJ2-1; 7 bases agree with TRBD1. The germline V gene has CDR1 KGHDR and CDR2 SFDVKD. The CDR3 contains 16 residues. J lost 1 base, V lost 0 bases, and 2 bases had no gene match. The CDR3 DNA reads TGTGCCACCAGTGATTTGACAGGGGAATCCTACAATGAGCAGTTCTTC. Translating gives CATSDLTGESYNEQFF.

This sequence joins TRBV5-4 and TRBJ2-1, with 11 bases identical to TRBD2. The V gene end was trimmed by 4 bases and the J gene end by 4 bases; junction bases not matched to a gene: 7. Germline V gene sequence: CDR1 SGHNT, CDR2 YYREEE (reference sequence). The CDR3 runs to 16 residues. CDR3 DNA: TGTGCCAGCAGCAGACCTAGCGGGAGGCTGTACAATGAGCAGTTCTTC. It is translated as CASSRPSGRLYNEQFF.

J is TRBJ2-5 and V is TRBV27; 12 nucleotides align to TRBD2. The V gene end was trimmed by 1 base and the J gene end by 4 bases; junction bases not matched to a gene: 7. The V gene's germline CDR1 is MNHEY and CDR2 SMNVEV (reference sequence). The CDR3 loop spans 17 amino acids. CDR3 sequence: CASSLFASGRVIETQYF. Here the CDR3 DNA reads TGTGCCAGCAGTTTATTTGCTAGCGGGAGGGTTATAGAGACCCAGTACTTC.

The CDR3 DNA reads as TGTGCCAGCAGTCCTAGGGCAGGGAACTACGAGCAGTACTTC. Protein sequence: CASSPRAGNYEQYF. This chain connects TRBV7-9 to TRBJ2-7; possibly TRBD1 for D (5 bases). V was cut by 6 bases and J by 3 bases, with 15 bases left in between. This CDR3 comprises 14 residues. Germline V gene data show CDR1 as SEHNR and CDR2 as FQNEAQ (reference sequence).

The chain combines TRBV6-6 with TRBJ2-7, with 9 nucleotides matching TRBD2. Germline lookup yields CDR1 MNHNY and CDR2 SVGAGI (reference sequence). The CDR3 totals 15 residues. Trimming took 4 bases from V and 2 from J; bases not matched to a gene: 6. The CDR3 coding sequence is TGTGCCAGCAGTTTTACGTTAGCGGGAGCCTACGAGCAGTACTTC. This gives the protein CASSFTLAGAYEQYF.

The CDR3, as DNA: TGCGCCAGCAGTCAATCGACTAGTCGAGGTATCAATGAGCAGTTCTTC. Translating gives CASSQSTSRGINEQFF. The chain couples TRBV4-3 to TRBJ2-1; perhaps TRBD2 as D (6 bases). CDR1 LGHNA and CDR2 YSLEER come from the germline V gene. The V and J ends lost 6 bases and 6 bases respectively, with 21 bases between them. The CDR3 runs 16 residues.

The chain uses TRBV19 and TRBJ2-1, with 10 nucleotides matching TRBD2. Germline V gene data show CDR1 as LNHDA and CDR2 as SQIVND (reference sequence). The CDR3 covers 16 residues. After removal of 7 bases from V and 2 bases from J, the junction contained 8 bases not matched to a gene. CDR3 amino acids: CASIPHSGRPYNEQFF. In nucleotides, the CDR3 is TGTGCCAGTATCCCACATAGCGGGAGGCCCTACAATGAGCAGTTCTTC. The whole variable domain, remainder taken from reference TRBV19 and TRBJ2-1, is DGGITQSPKYLFRKEGQNVTLSCEQNLNHDAMYWYRQDPGQGLRLIYYSQIVNDFQKGDIAEGYSVSREKKESFPLTVTSAQKNPTAFYLCASIPHSGRPYNEQFFGPGTRLTVL.

The chain links TRBV11-3 to TRBJ2-1; no reliable D call. Germline V CDR1 and CDR2: SGHNT, YENEEA. The CDR3 consists of 14 residues. Trimming took 1 base from V and 6 from J, leaving 10 bases between them. CDR3 residues: CASSLGQASNEQFF. The CDR3 region has the DNA TGTGCCAGCAGCTTAGGGCAAGCTAGCAATGAGCAGTTCTTC.

The chain has TRBV30 and TRBJ2-3, with 11 bases that match TRBD2. Looked up from germline, CDR1 is GTSNPN and CDR2 is SVGIG (reference sequence). The CDR3 sequence is 12 residues long. V shed 4 bases and J 6 bases; nucleotides not matched to a gene: 0. This CDR3 reads CAWTSGRDTQYF. CDR3 coding DNA: TGTGCCTGGACTAGCGGGAGGGATACGCAGTATTTT. Drawing the rest from reference TRBV30 and TRBJ2-3, the complete variable domain is SQTIHQWPATLVQPVGSPLSLECTVEGTSNPNLYWYRQAAGRGLQLLFYSVGIGQISSEVPQNLSASRPQDRQFILSSKKLLLSDSGFYLCAWTSGRDTQYFGPGTRLTVL.

This chain joins TRBV27 and TRBJ2-2; D remains unclear. Per germline, CDR1 MNHEY and CDR2 SMNVEV (reference sequence). The CDR3 runs to 11 residues. V was clipped by 3 bases and J by 6 bases, with 2 bases between them. The CDR3 coding sequence is TGTGCCAGCAGTTTCGCCGGGGAGCTGTTTTTT. It encodes CASSFAGELFF.

V and J are TRBV24-1 and TRBJ1-5; D not resolved. CDR3 size: 14 residues. The germline V and J ends were trimmed by 3 bases and 1 base, with 6 bases remaining between them. Germline CDR1 is KGHDR and CDR2 is SFDVKD. Written as DNA, the CDR3 is TGTGCCACCAGTGATCTTGAGAGCAATCAGCCCCAGCATTTT. Amino acid sequence: CATSDLESNQPQHF.

The rearrangement joins TRBV28 to TRBJ2-1; tentative D call: TRBD2 (7 bases). The germline V gene has CDR1 MDHEN and CDR2 SYDVKM. The CDR3 extends over 16 amino acids. The V gene lost 6 bases and the J gene lost 4 bases, with 19 bases spanning the gap. The DNA of the CDR3 is TGTGCCAGCAGCCCCGCCGGGGGGCACACTTACAATGAGCAGTTCTTC. Amino acids: CASSPAGGHTYNEQFF.

CDR3 in amino acids: CASSSYRGTSNEQFF. CDR3 DNA: TGTGCCAGCAGCTCCTACAGGGGGACAAGCAATGAGCAGTTCTTC. The chain recombines TRBV7-8 with TRBJ2-1, with 8 bases that match TRBD1. The junction had 8 bases not matched to a gene; V was cut back by 4 bases and J by 6 bases. CDR1 SGHVS and CDR2 FQNEAQ come from the germline V gene. The CDR3 has 15 amino acids.

The chain couples TRBV5-6 to TRBJ2-1; tentative D call: TRBD1 (6 bases). Germline V gene sequence: CDR1 SGHDT, CDR2 YYEEEE. V dropped 2 bases and J dropped 10 bases, with 7 bases sitting between them. The CDR3 has 11 residues. CDR3 residues: CASSLDREQFF. The CDR3 DNA reads TGTGCCAGCAGCTTAGACAGGGAGCAGTTCTTC.

In this sample, this clone turned up many times. The chain employs TRBV4-3 and TRBJ2-7; 7 bases match TRBD1. Germline-derived CDR1 and CDR2 are LGHNA and YSLEER. The V gene end was trimmed by 0 bases and the J gene end by 4 bases; junction bases not matched to a gene: 6. This CDR3 region has 15 residues. CDR3 amino acids: CASSQDYGRGYEQYF. The CDR3 nucleotides read TGCGCCAGCAGCCAAGATTACGGCAGGGGGTACGAGCAGTACTTC.

This chain joins TRBV9 and TRBJ2-7; TRBD2 matches 11 bases. V trimming: 0 bases; J trimming: 3 bases; junction bases outside the gene matches: 2. Germline V gene lookup returns CDR1 SGDLS and CDR2 YYNGEE. This CDR3 is 15 amino acids long. The chain's CDR3 is CASSVGLAGIYEQYF. CDR3 DNA sequence: TGTGCCAGCAGCGTAGGACTAGCGGGAATCTACGAGCAGTACTTC.

Only one count was recorded for this clone. V usage is TRBV5-1 and J usage is TRBJ2-5; 10 positions match TRBD2. J gave up 1 base and V 4 bases, and 10 bases lay outside the gene matches. This CDR3 is 17 amino acids long. Germline-derived CDR1 and CDR2 are SGHRS and YFSETQ. The DNA of the CDR3 is TGCGCCAGCAGCCCAAAACTAGCGGGAAACATCCAAGAGACCCAGTACTTC. Translating gives CASSPKLAGNIQETQYF.

The V call is TRBV30, the J call TRBJ1-1; D remains ambiguous. Germline CDR1 is GTSNPN and CDR2 is SVGIG (reference sequence). The CDR3 spans 13 residues. V shed 4 bases and J shed 6 bases, with 15 bases lying between them. The CDR3 coding sequence is TGTGCCTGGACCTTCCGTCACGGGGCTGAAGCTTTCTTT. It is translated as CAWTFRHGAEAFF.